Presented here are 26 T cell receptor beta chains from one specimen sequenced in a study of T-cell memory formation after mild COVID-19. TCRdb used MiXCR to reprocess the 5' RACE reads, holding one entry per CDR3 protein. This sample yields some 68,000 distinct CDR3 sequences, of which approximately 15% are seen a single time; 25% to 35% belongs to the top ten. The sample comprised PBMCs or a T cell subset sorted from them (not recorded which). The origin of the receptors is an adult woman who had mild COVID-19 (a few samples of this study predate the infection). Cell type and time point are not known.

V usage is TRBV7-9 and J usage is TRBJ2-3; 7 bases agree with TRBD2. The CDR3 contains 14 residues. The germline V gene has CDR1 SEHNR and CDR2 FQNEAQ (reference sequence). Trimming removed 3 bases from V and 5 bases from J; junction bases left unmatched: 5. In DNA form, the CDR3 reads TGTGCCAGCAGCTTCGCGGGAGTCAAAGATACGCAGTATTTT. This encodes CASSFAGVKDTQYF.

This clonotype came up a few times. The V gene is TRBV7-6, the J gene TRBJ2-1; a possible D gene is TRBD2 (5 bases). The CDR3 runs 15 residues. In germline, CDR1 is SGHVS, CDR2 FNYEAQ. V lost 5 bases, J lost 5 bases, and 16 bases lay in between. CDR3 coding DNA: TGTGCCAGCAGCCACACTAGGGCGAGTGACAATGAGCAGTTCTTC. This translates into CASSHTRASDNEQFF.

This clonotype was seen more than once but under ten times. CDR3 protein: CASSLTSGNTEAFF. CDR3 sequence (DNA): TGTGCCAGCAGCTTAACTTCAGGGAACACTGAAGCTTTCTTT. This chain uses TRBV7-3 with TRBJ1-1; D gene ambiguous. V gave up 0 bases and J gave up 1 base, with 6 bases separating them. This CDR3 is 14 amino acids long. Germline assignment: CDR1 SGHTA and CDR2 FQGTGA.

This chain uses TRBV7-2 with TRBJ2-3, with D tentatively TRBD2 (6 bases). The CDR3 contains 16 residues. V shed 4 bases and J shed 2 bases, with 16 bases lying between them. Looked up from germline, CDR1 is SGHTA and CDR2 is FQGNSA. CDR3 sequence: CASSSRLGWATDTQYF. The CDR3 bases are TGTGCCAGCAGCTCCAGACTAGGTTGGGCCACAGATACGCAGTATTTT.

The chain links TRBV15 to TRBJ2-3; D not resolved. The V end was cut by 0 bases, the J end by 0 bases, with 16 bases between. CDR3 length: 18 amino acids. Germline loops: CDR1 LNHNV, CDR2 YYDKDF (reference sequence). The CDR3 DNA sequence: TGTGCCACCAGCAGAGATCGTTGGCTAGTCTTAAGCACAGATACGCAGTATTTT. Its protein product is CATSRDRWLVLSTDTQYF.

In its sample, this clonotype was seen a few times. The chain couples TRBV7-3 to TRBJ2-1; the match to TRBD2 covers 13 bases. The CDR3 loop spans 15 amino acids. Trimming took 5 bases from V and 8 from J; bases not matched to a gene: 6. The germline gives CDR1 SGHTA, CDR2 FQGTGA. CDR3 sequence reads: CASSPGLAGFDEQFF. The CDR3 DNA sequence: TGTGCCAGCAGCCCGGGACTAGCGGGATTCGATGAGCAGTTCTTC.

This clonotype has only a few counts. The rearrangement links TRBV6-6 to TRBJ2-1; 10 nucleotides align to TRBD2. Unmatched junction bases numbered 11, after V lost 2 bases and J lost 7 bases. CDR3 length equals 17 residues. From germline, CDR1 is MNHNY and CDR2 SVGAGI (reference sequence). In DNA form, the CDR3 reads TGTGCCAGCAGTTACACAACTAGCGGGACACGTTTAAATGAGCAGTTCTTC. Protein sequence: CASSYTTSGTRLNEQFF.

This clonotype came up a few times. This chain links TRBV9 with TRBJ2-3, with D possibly matching TRBD2 (6 bases). This CDR3 spans 15 amino acids. The germline V gene has CDR1 SGDLS and CDR2 YYNGEE. Trimming took off 2 bases at V and 0 bases at J, with 10 bases between the two ends. CDR3 bases: TGTGCCAGCAGCGTCGACGGGACTAGCACAGATACGCAGTATTTT. It is translated as CASSVDGTSTDTQYF.

This sequence joins TRBV7-9 and TRBJ2-3; D not certain. This CDR3 comprises 15 residues. V gave up 0 bases and J gave up 3 bases, with 10 bases separating them. Germline assignment: CDR1 SEHNR and CDR2 FQNEAQ (reference sequence). The CDR3 DNA follows: TGTGCCAGCAGCTTAGCCAACACTAAAACAGATACGCAGTATTTT. This encodes CASSLANTKTDTQYF.

This clonotype was observed a few times. This chain uses TRBV20-1 with TRBJ1-5; D possibly corresponds to TRBD1 (5 bases). The CDR3 is made up of 14 amino acids. V was clipped by 1 base and J by 5 bases, with 12 bases between them. Germline values: CDR1 DFQATT, CDR2 SNEGSKA (reference sequence). CDR3 amino acids: CSARVGGEHQPQHF. DNA for the CDR3: TGCAGTGCTAGAGTCGGGGGGGAGCATCAGCCCCAGCATTTT.

The V call is TRBV24-1, the J call TRBJ2-3; 8 bases match TRBD2. Germline CDR1 and CDR2: KGHDR and SFDVKD. V shed 1 base, J shed 5 bases, and the junction held 10 bases outside the gene matches. The CDR3 has 17 residues. The CDR3 coding sequence is TGTGCCACCAGTGATTTCAAGGGACTAGGAAAGGAAGATACGCAGTATTTT. Its protein is CATSDFKGLGKEDTQYF.

This clonotype showed up just a few times. The V call is TRBV28, the J call TRBJ2-1; TRBD1 matches 7 bases. CDR1 is MDHEN, CDR2 SYDVKM, per germline. V was clipped by 7 bases and J by 8 bases; unmatched bases: 14. The CDR3 runs to 15 residues. The CDR3 here is CASTLLLGGWDEQFF. In DNA form, the CDR3 reads TGTGCCAGCACCCTCCTTCTAGGGGGCTGGGATGAGCAGTTCTTC.

This chain connects TRBV7-9 to TRBJ2-7, with 9 nucleotides matching TRBD1. This CDR3 is built from 14 residues. Germline V gives CDR1 SEHNR, CDR2 FQNEAQ (reference sequence). Trimming at V came to 5 bases and at J to 2 bases, leaving 4 bases not matched to a gene. In DNA, the CDR3 is TGTGCCAGCAGCACCCGGGACAGGGCCTACGAGCAGTACTTC. It translates to CASSTRDRAYEQYF.

A few counts support this clonotype. The chain employs TRBV29-1 and TRBJ1-1; D may be TRBD1 (5 bases). Germline loops: CDR1 SQVTM, CDR2 ANQGSEA. V gave up 6 bases and J gave up 6 bases, with 14 bases separating them. The CDR3 sequence is 12 residues long. Here the CDR3 reads CSVAGTEPEAFF. In nucleotides, the CDR3 is TGCAGCGTAGCGGGGACTGAACCTGAAGCTTTCTTT.

The chain couples TRBV7-2 to TRBJ2-1, with D hard to call. CDR1 is SGHTA, CDR2 FQGNSA, per germline. There are 12 residues in the CDR3. The V end lost 2 bases, the J end lost 8 bases, and 7 bases lay between the germline ends. CDR3 coding DNA: TGTGCCAGCAGCTTAATGGACGATGAGCAGTTCTTC. This translates into CASSLMDDEQFF.

The genes are TRBV13 and TRBJ1-2; D is unresolved. V lost 5 bases, J lost 0 bases, and 7 bases lay in between. From germline, CDR1 is PRHDT and CDR2 FYEKMQ (reference sequence). This CDR3 has 13 residues. In nucleotides, the CDR3 is TGTGCCAGCAGCGAGGTATCTAACTATGGCTACACCTTC. Encoded protein: CASSEVSNYGYTF.

The sample holds many counts of this clonotype. V gene TRBV7-8 combines with J gene TRBJ2-7, with 11 positions matching TRBD1. This CDR3 contains 16 residues. With 5 bases clipped from V and 2 bases from J, the junction kept 8 bases outside the gene matches. Germline-derived CDR1 and CDR2 are SGHVS and FQNEAQ. CDR3 in DNA: TGTGCCAGCAGCAACCCCGGACAGGGGGCCACCTACGAGCAGTACTTC. Protein product: CASSNPGQGATYEQYF.

This clonotype was observed a handful of times. The chain combines TRBV4-1 with TRBJ2-3, with TRBD2 as a possible D gene (5 bases). From germline, CDR1 is MGHRA and CDR2 YSYEKL. Between the trimmed V and J ends, which lost 0 bases and 2 bases, there was a span of 9 bases. The CDR3 runs 15 residues. The CDR3 sequence is CASSQDPSSTDTQYF. Written as DNA, the CDR3 is TGCGCCAGCAGCCAAGATCCTAGCTCCACAGATACGCAGTATTTT.

This clonotype was found a few times. The genes are TRBV5-1 and TRBJ2-1; 7 bases line up with TRBD1. The CDR3 contains 14 residues. Germline V gives CDR1 SGHRS, CDR2 YFSETQ. Trimming at V came to 5 bases and at J to 3 bases, leaving 5 bases not matched to a gene. Here the CDR3 DNA reads TGCGCCAGCAGGAGTACAGGGGACTACAATGAGCAGTTCTTC. This translates into CASRSTGDYNEQFF.

This clonotype was recorded a few times. The chain couples TRBV14 to TRBJ2-1, with 11 bases that match TRBD2. CDR1 and CDR2 (germline): SGHDN, FVKESK. Trimming at V came to 5 bases and at J to 2 bases, leaving 2 bases not matched to a gene. This CDR3 spans 15 amino acids. The CDR3 DNA sequence: TGTGCCAGCAGCTCACTAGCGGGGGCCTACAATGAGCAGTTCTTC. Translation: CASSSLAGAYNEQFF. The entire variable domain, with the rest obtained from reference TRBV14 and TRBJ2-1, is as follows: EAGVTQFPSHSVIEKGQTVTLRCDPISGHDNLYWYRRVMGKEIKFLLHFVKESKQDESGMPNNRFLAERTGGTYSTLKVQPAELEDSGVYFCASSSLAGAYNEQFFGPGTRLTVL.

This clonotype was seen a few times. The gene calls are TRBV5-8 and TRBJ2-1; 15 positions match TRBD2. J was trimmed by 7 bases and V by 5 bases; bases with no gene match: 7. The CDR3 covers 16 residues. The germline CDR1 and CDR2 sequences are SGHTS and YDEGEE. The CDR3 region has the DNA TGTGCCAGCAGGGAAGGGACTAGCGGGAGGCTAAATGAGCAGTTCTTC. This sequence encodes CASREGTSGRLNEQFF.

This clonotype was seen only a few times. V and J are TRBV29-1 and TRBJ2-7; tentative D call: TRBD2 (6 bases). V lost 2 bases and J lost 2, with 19 bases in between. Germline CDR1 reads SQVTM; CDR2 reads ANQGSEA. The CDR3 has 16 amino acids. In DNA, the CDR3 is TGCAGCGTTGAACAAATAACTAGCCCGGCAACCTACGAGCAGTACTTC. It is translated as CSVEQITSPATYEQYF.

The V call is TRBV4-3, the J call TRBJ2-7; 7 nucleotides agree with TRBD2. CDR3 length equals 18 residues. Germline V gene lookup returns CDR1 LGHNA and CDR2 YSLEER. Trimming removed 0 bases from V and 3 bases from J; junction bases left unmatched: 14. The CDR3 DNA follows: TGCGCCAGCAGCCAAGACGGCTTTAAGGGGAGGGCCGACTACGAGCAGTACTTC. It is translated as CASSQDGFKGRADYEQYF.

The chain joins TRBV5-1 to TRBJ2-1, with D perhaps TRBD1 (7 bases). CDR3 length: 16 residues. Deletions cut 0 bases from V and 4 bases from J, with 14 bases between. In germline, CDR1 is SGHRS, CDR2 YFSETQ. CDR3 nucleotides: TGCGCCAGCAGCTTGGACGGCAGGGGGGATTACAATGAGCAGTTCTTC. This gives the protein CASSLDGRGDYNEQFF.

This clonotype came up a few times. V usage is TRBV7-8 and J usage is TRBJ2-3; 9 bases are a match to TRBD2. Germline V gene data show CDR1 as SGHVS and CDR2 as FQNEAQ. The V and J ends lost 5 bases and 4 bases, in that order; junction bases with no gene match: 7. The CDR3 spans 15 residues. The CDR3 DNA sequence: TGTGCCAGCAGCCCCCTGGCGGGAGGGGCAGATACGCAGTATTTT. The encoded protein is CASSPLAGGADTQYF.

The J gene is TRBJ2-7, the V gene TRBV9; 7 positions match TRBD1. Germline V gives CDR1 SGDLS, CDR2 YYNGEE. J was trimmed by 3 bases and V by 4 bases; bases with no gene match: 7. The CDR3 runs to 14 residues. In DNA, the CDR3 is TGTGCCAGCAGCCCTACGACAGGGTACTACGAGCAGTACTTC. It is translated as CASSPTTGYYEQYF.